What follows describes a single T cell receptor (beta chain). Looked up from germline, CDR1 is LGHNA and CDR2 is YNFKEQ. The CDR3 loop spans 14 amino acids. V lost 1 base, J lost 3 bases, and 2 bases stayed unmatched. This entry belongs to a study of blood T cell repertoires in COVID-19. Participant ages covered roughly 18 to 89 years across approximately 25 US areas. Grouping used clinical history reported by participants in a survey and questionnaire. Recovered participants had two consecutive negative NP/OP PCR tests, healthcare professional clearance, or symptom resolution. Per the original methods: Quantification of nucleated cells was approximated via reference gene primer amplification. Generated by immunoSEQ multiplex PCR, the TCRdb table keeps only in-frame clones and is missing some. The DNA was the basis for D and trimming; V, J and clone size are from that table. The table has under 200,000 clones, less than 85% seen once.

The chain is built from TRBV4-2 and TRBJ2-5, with TRBD2 identical over 7 bases. Sequenced sample: PBMCs or T cells enriched from blood (not recorded which). This receptor was taken from a man in his 60s who had recovered from COVID-19. CDR3 nucleotide sequence: TGTGCCAGCAGCCAAGCCCTAGCGGAAGAGACCCAGTACTTC. It translates to CASSQALAEETQYF.